This TCR beta chain originates from a study of T cells expressing NK-cell markers. For the study at large: With respect to HCMV, most of the eight sequenced donors were seropositive, and one was seronegative.

The CDR3 runs 18 residues. Germline V gene lookup returns CDR1 DFQATT and CDR2 SNEGSKA (reference sequence). Each CDR3 protein gets one entry in TCRdb, which reprocessed the 5' RACE reads and gives no DNA. In all, the sample yields about 540,000 distinct CDR3 sequences. As for this clonotype: Its antigen is currently unknown.

Findings and limits, study-wide: The leading position in the CD3+CD56-NKG2C+ fraction of four donors also went to these clonotypes. Clones of NKG2C+ T cells that had expanded were of unclear HCMV specificity.

The rearrangement links TRBV20-1 to TRBJ2-1; TCRdb returns TRBD1, unconfirmable since there is no DNA. The sequence derives from a man younger than 35 in good health. The sample taken for sequencing was blood T cells: a sorted CD56 or NKG2C T cell subset, CD4+ or CD8+ T cells, or bulk PBMC T cells (not recorded which). The CDR3 loop is CSARGADPPEHTYNEQFF.